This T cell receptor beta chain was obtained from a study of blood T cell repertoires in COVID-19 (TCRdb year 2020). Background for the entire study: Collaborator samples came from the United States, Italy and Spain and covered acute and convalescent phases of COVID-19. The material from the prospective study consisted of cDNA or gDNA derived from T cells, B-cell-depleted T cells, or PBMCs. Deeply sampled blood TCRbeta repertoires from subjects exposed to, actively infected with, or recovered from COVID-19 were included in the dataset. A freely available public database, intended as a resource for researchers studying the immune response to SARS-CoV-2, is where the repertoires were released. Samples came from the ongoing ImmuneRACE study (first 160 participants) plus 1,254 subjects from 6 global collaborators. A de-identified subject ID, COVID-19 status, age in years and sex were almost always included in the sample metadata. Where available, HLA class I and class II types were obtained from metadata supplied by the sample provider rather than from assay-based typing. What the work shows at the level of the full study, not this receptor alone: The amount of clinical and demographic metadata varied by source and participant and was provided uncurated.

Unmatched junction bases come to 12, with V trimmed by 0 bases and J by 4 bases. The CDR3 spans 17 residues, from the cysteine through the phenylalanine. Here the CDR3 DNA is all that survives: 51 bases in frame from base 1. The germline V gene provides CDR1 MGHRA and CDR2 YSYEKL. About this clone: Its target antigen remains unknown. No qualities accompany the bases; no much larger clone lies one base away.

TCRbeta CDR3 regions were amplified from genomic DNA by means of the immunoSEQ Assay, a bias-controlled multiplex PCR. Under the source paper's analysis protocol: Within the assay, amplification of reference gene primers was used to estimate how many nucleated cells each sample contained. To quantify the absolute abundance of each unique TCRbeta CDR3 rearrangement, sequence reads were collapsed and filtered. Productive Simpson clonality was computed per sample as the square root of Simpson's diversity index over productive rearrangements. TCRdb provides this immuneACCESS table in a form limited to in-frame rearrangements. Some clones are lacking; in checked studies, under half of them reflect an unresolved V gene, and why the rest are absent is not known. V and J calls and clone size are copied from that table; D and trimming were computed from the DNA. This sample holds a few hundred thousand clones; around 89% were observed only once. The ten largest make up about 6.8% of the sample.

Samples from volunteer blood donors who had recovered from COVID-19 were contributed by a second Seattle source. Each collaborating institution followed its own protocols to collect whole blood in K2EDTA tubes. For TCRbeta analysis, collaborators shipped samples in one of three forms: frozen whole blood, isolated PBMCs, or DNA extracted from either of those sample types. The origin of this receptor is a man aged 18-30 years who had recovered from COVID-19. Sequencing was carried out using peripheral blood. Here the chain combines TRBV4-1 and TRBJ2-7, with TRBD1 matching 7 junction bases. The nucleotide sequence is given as TGCGCCAGCAGCCAAGAAGGGGGCCGGACAGGAAGGTACGAGCAGTACTTC. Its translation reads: CASSQEGGRTGRYEQYF.